The text below deals with one T cell receptor (beta chain). This sample is drawn from a study of blood T cell repertoires in COVID-19. Background on the study: Researchers got acute and convalescent COVID-19 samples from the United States, Italy and Spain. The cDNA or gDNA used as material had been derived from T cells, B-cell-depleted T cells, or PBMCs.

In the original workflow: Estimation of nucleated cell counts relied on the amplification of reference gene primers. Sequencing used immunoSEQ multiplex PCR; TCRdb keeps in-frame clones, though not all of them. From that table come the V and J calls and clone size; the DNA was used to work out D and trimming. The sample gives about 63,000 clones, about 87% of which show up once; 5% to 6.5% is in the top ten. The CDR3 totals 15 residues. Trimming cost V 4 bases and J 9 bases; bases outside gene matches: 7. Per germline, CDR1 ENHRY and CDR2 SYGVKD. The rearrangement uses TRBV10-3 and TRBJ2-1, with 12 bases that match TRBD2. The receptor was derived from a man between 45 and 60 years old with active COVID-19. The specimen sequenced was peripheral blood. In DNA, the CDR3 is TGTGCCATCAGTGCTAGCGGGAGGGTTGGAGCTGAGCAGTTCTTC. Translated, it gives CAISASGRVGAEQFF.